This entry lists 7 T cell receptor beta chains sequenced from one sample in a study of blood T cell repertoires in COVID-19. The method was immunoSEQ multiplex PCR; TCRdb's version includes in-frame clones alone and lacks a portion of them. The sample shows more than 150,000 clones, more than 85% of them seen only once. Sequencing was performed on peripheral blood. The receptors stem from a woman aged 65 to 85 with acute or convalescent COVID-19.

This CDR3 reads CASSLPRDSFGTEAFF. The CDR3 region has the DNA TGTGCCAGCAGCTTACCCAGGGACTCTTTTGGCACTGAAGCTTTCTTT. V and J are TRBV7-6 and TRBJ1-1; tentatively, D is TRBD1 (5 bases). With 2 bases removed from V and 4 bases from J, the gap between germline ends came to 17 bases. Germline lookup yields CDR1 SGHVS and CDR2 FNYEAQ. The CDR3 length is 16 residues.

The chain joins TRBV5-5 to TRBJ1-6, with D possibly matching TRBD1 (5 bases). Germline assignment: CDR1 SGHKS and CDR2 YYEKEE (reference sequence). The CDR3 contains 16 residues. The V gene lost 7 bases and the J gene lost 1 base, with 15 bases spanning the gap. DNA of the CDR3: TGTGCCAGCTGTGAAGGGGTGAGGTCCTATAATTCACCCCTCCACTTT. It codes for CASCEGVRSYNSPLHF.

The J gene is TRBJ1-2, the V gene TRBV28; tentatively, D is TRBD1 (5 bases). Germline assignment: CDR1 MDHEN and CDR2 SYDVKM. The CDR3 has 14 residues. V gave up 7 bases and J gave up 0 bases, with 12 bases separating them. The CDR3 protein is CASNPTATNYGYTF. The CDR3 DNA sequence: TGTGCCAGCAACCCGACAGCGACTAACTATGGCTACACCTTC.

The V and J genes are TRBV3-1 (or the pseudogene TRBV3-2) and TRBJ2-7, with 8 positions matching TRBD2. Germline V gives CDR1 LGHDT, CDR2 YNNKEL (reference sequence). J lost 4 bases, V lost 3 bases, and 8 bases had no gene match. The CDR3 sequence is 15 residues long. The CDR3 spells CASSHGAGVKYEQYV. As DNA, the CDR3 is TGTGCCAGCAGCCACGGAGCGGGGGTTAAATACGAGCAGTACGTC.

The chain recombines TRBV9 with TRBJ1-6; 9 bases match TRBD1. Germline CDR1 reads SGDLS; CDR2 reads YYNGEE. The CDR3 consists of 16 residues. The J segment lost 10 bases and the V segment lost 2 bases, leaving 10 bases of the junction unmatched. The CDR3 sequence is CASSVAPGQGQSPLHF. In nucleotides, the CDR3 is TGTGCCAGCAGCGTCGCACCGGGACAGGGTCAATCACCCCTCCACTTT.

The genes are TRBV4-1 and TRBJ2-1; 13 bases fit TRBD2. Germline V lookup: CDR1 MGHRA, CDR2 YSYEKL. This CDR3 has 14 residues. Trimming cost V 4 bases and J 8 bases; bases outside gene matches: 2. The CDR3 reads CASSRGLAGDEQFF. As DNA, the CDR3 is TGCGCCAGCAGCCGCGGACTAGCGGGGGATGAGCAGTTCTTC.

The rearrangement links TRBV11-2 to TRBJ1-2; D perhaps matches TRBD1 (5 bases). This CDR3 has 14 amino acids. The V gene's germline CDR1 is SGHAT and CDR2 FQNNGV. The V end was cut by 5 bases, the J end by 1 base, with 11 bases between. As DNA, the CDR3 is TGTGCCAGCAGCGCCCCGGGGGTTAACTATGGCTACACCTTC. Translated, it gives CASSAPGVNYGYTF.